This TCR beta chain is from a study of early T cells in non-severe SARS-CoV-2 infection. Study findings and constraints: Matching with VDJdb favored anti-spike CD8 responses (missing private and CD4 specificities).

The CDR3 has 15 amino acids. V dropped 5 bases and J dropped 1; count of bases not matched to a gene: 7. With respect to this clonotype: Its matching antigen is unknown.

From the 5' RACE reads, TCRdb called clonotypes with MiXCR, one entry per CDR3 protein. Of over 80,000 distinct CDR3 sequences listed, 11% to 15% were seen once; the top ten hold approximately 9.9%. The source is an adult who was a healthcare worker with PCR-confirmed SARS-CoV-2 infection or an uninfected control (not recorded which). The sample was whole blood. V and J are TRBV12-3 or TRBV12-4 and TRBJ2-7; TRBD1 matches 8 bases. The CDR3 here is CASSTTGGVSYEQYF. The CDR3 DNA follows: TGTGCCAGCAGTACCACAGGGGGAGTTTCCTACGAGCAGTACTTC.